The clone carrying this T cell receptor beta chain has just one count. Its antigen is undetermined. The same CDR3 also results from other DNA sequences found in this sample. DNA at about 210 ng, around 30,000 T cell genomes, went into sorted-subset replicate PCRs. The protocol was immunoSEQ multiplex PCR, while the TCRdb copy is restricted to in-frame clones and leaves out a portion. This table holds more than 2 million clones, approximately 94% found once. Germline loops: CDR1 SGHRS, CDR2 YFSETQ. This CDR3 contains 15 residues. V shed 2 bases and J 0 bases; nucleotides not matched to a gene: 4. All participating donors were Caucasian adults from Nashville, Tennessee. This sample was taken from a study of shared clonotypes between healthy human individuals. General study findings and limits: Large sequencing depth failed to make sorted-subset sequencing complete, rarefaction showed.

The sample consisted of naive CD4+ T cells sorted from blood. Stated subset: CD45RA+ positively selected. The source of this sequence is a man between 18 and 29 years old in good health. The chain combines TRBV5-1 with TRBJ1-2, with 7 bases aligning to TRBD1. The CDR3 DNA is TGCGCCAGCAGCTTAGGGCAGGGGGCTAACTATGGCTACACCTTC. Translated: CASSLGQGANYGYTF.